The 17 T cell receptor beta chains in this list originate from one sample, sequenced in a study of shared clonotypes between healthy human individuals. Assay used: immunoSEQ multiplex PCR; TCRdb lists only in-frame clones, some missing. The data hold roughly 890,000 clones, with 85% to 95% observed a single time. Terminally differentiated effector memory CD45RA+ cells were left out of the naive CD8 fraction, which was CD45RO-negative and positively selected for CCR7. Specimen: naive CD8+ T cells sorted from blood. These TCRs come from a man younger than 45 in good health.

The V call is TRBV7-9, the J call TRBJ2-7; the match to TRBD2 covers 12 bases. V trimming: 4 bases; J trimming: 3 bases; junction bases outside the gene matches: 7. The CDR3 sequence is 16 residues long. Germline CDR1 is SEHNR and CDR2 is FQNEAQ (reference sequence). CDR3 loop: CASSSPTSGGIYEQYF. The CDR3 coding sequence is TGTGCCAGCAGCTCGCCGACTAGCGGGGGAATCTACGAGCAGTACTTC.

This clone was recorded once. The chain recombines TRBV29-1 with TRBJ2-7; the match to TRBD2 covers 7 bases. The CDR3 extends over 15 amino acids. Losses at the gene ends were 3 bases for V and 6 bases for J; bases not matched to a gene: 14. Germline V gene lookup returns CDR1 SQVTM and CDR2 ANQGSEA. The CDR3 protein is CSVEDFPSGQSEQYF. CDR3 DNA: TGCAGCGTTGAGGATTTTCCTAGCGGACAATCCGAGCAGTACTTC.

The V and J genes are TRBV18 and TRBJ2-7, with TRBD1 identical over 10 bases. The CDR3 spans 14 residues. V lost 4 bases and J lost 4; bases outside the gene matches: 4. In germline, CDR1 is KGHSH, CDR2 LQKENI. CDR3 sequence reads: CASSRGQGGYEQYF. CDR3 coding DNA: TGTGCCAGCTCACGAGGACAGGGGGGGTACGAGCAGTACTTC.

This chain's CDR3 is CASSGGLAGGETQYF. The CDR3 nucleotides are TGTGCCAGCAGCGGGGGACTAGCGGGAGGTGAGACCCAGTACTTC. The rearrangement joins TRBV9 to TRBJ2-5; 15 bases agree with TRBD2. In germline, CDR1 is SGDLS, CDR2 YYNGEE. The CDR3 totals 15 residues. The junction had 2 bases not matched to a gene; V was cut back by 3 bases and J by 5 bases.

The gene calls are TRBV29-1 and TRBJ2-5; tentatively, D is TRBD2 (7 bases). Trimming removed 3 bases from V and 2 bases from J, with 13 bases in between. Germline V lookup: CDR1 SQVTM, CDR2 ANQGSEA. The CDR3 extends over 14 amino acids. The CDR3 DNA sequence: TGCAGCGTTGAGGCAGGGGACTATCAAGAGACCCAGTACTTC. This translates into CSVEAGDYQETQYF. Full variable domain (rest looked up from reference TRBV29-1 and TRBJ2-5): SAVISQKPSRDICQRGTSLTIQCQVDSQVTMMFWYRQQPGQSLTLIATANQGSEATYESGFVIDKFPISRPNLTFSTLTVSNMSPEDSSIYLCSVEAGDYQETQYFGPGTRLLVL.

J is TRBJ2-7 and V is TRBV6-5, with D perhaps assigned TRBD1 or TRBD2 (5 bases each). V lost 0 bases, J lost 3 bases, and 9 bases lay in between. The CDR3 is 14 residues long. The germline gives CDR1 MNHEY, CDR2 SVGAGI. The CDR3 protein is CASSYSGTNYEQYF. The CDR3 bases are TGTGCCAGCAGTTACTCAGGGACCAACTACGAGCAGTACTTC.

V usage is TRBV7-6 and J usage is TRBJ2-7, with 9 bases matching TRBD1. The CDR3 is made up of 14 amino acids. The trim removed 4 bases at V and 4 bases at J, leaving 5 bases unmatched. Per germline, CDR1 SGHVS and CDR2 FNYEAQ. This chain's CDR3 is CASSSGTGWYEQYF. CDR3 coding DNA: TGTGCCAGCAGCTCCGGGACAGGGTGGTACGAGCAGTACTTC.

The V and J genes are TRBV18 and TRBJ1-5, with D hard to call. The germline V gene encodes CDR1 KGHSH and CDR2 LQKENI. V was trimmed by 0 bases and J by 2 bases, leaving 11 bases between them. This CDR3 is built from 16 residues. CDR3 DNA sequence: TGTGCCAGCTCACCACCAGGCCCAGCGGGCAATCAGCCCCAGCATTTT. It is translated as CASSPPGPAGNQPQHF.

This chain uses TRBV11-2 with TRBJ2-1; D possibly corresponds to TRBD2 (6 bases). Trimming took off 2 bases at V and 3 bases at J, with 14 bases between the two ends. Per germline, CDR1 SGHAT and CDR2 FQNNGV. The CDR3 contains 16 residues. DNA for the CDR3: TGTGCCAGCAGCTTATTTCTAGTGACTAGCTACAATGAGCAGTTCTTC. This translates into CASSLFLVTSYNEQFF.

This chain's CDR3 is CASSPRGQYNEQFF. Here the CDR3 DNA reads TGTGCCAGCAGCCCACGGGGCCAATACAATGAGCAGTTCTTC. This chain uses TRBV7-9 with TRBJ2-1; the D gene could be TRBD1 or TRBD2 (5 bases each). The CDR3 is 14 residues long. Germline V gene sequence: CDR1 SEHNR, CDR2 FQNEAQ (reference sequence). Deletions cut 5 bases from V and 4 bases from J, with 12 bases between.

The V and J genes are TRBV7-9 and TRBJ2-7; unclear D gene. Germline V lookup: CDR1 SEHNR, CDR2 FQNEAQ (reference sequence). Between the trimmed V and J ends, which lost 8 bases and 3 bases, there was a span of 14 bases. The CDR3 length is 13 residues. CDR3 region: CASAAPKGYEQYF. CDR3 in DNA: TGTGCCAGCGCAGCCCCCAAGGGCTACGAGCAGTACTTC.

This rearrangement joins TRBV28 to TRBJ2-1; TRBD2 matches at 8 bases. The CDR3 has 19 amino acids. The V gene's germline CDR1 is MDHEN and CDR2 SYDVKM. V was pared by 5 bases and J by 8 bases, with 23 bases of the junction left unmatched. The CDR3 loop is CASSPLSRGRRLGVDEQFF. In DNA, the CDR3 is TGTGCCAGCAGTCCTCTTTCGCGCGGGAGGCGTCTCGGGGTGGATGAGCAGTTCTTC.

The chain couples TRBV12-5 to TRBJ1-2; 9 bases align to TRBD1. The V gene's germline CDR1 is LGHNT and CDR2 FRNRAP. The CDR3 consists of 22 residues. J gave up 2 bases and V 3 bases, and 25 bases lay outside the gene matches. The CDR3 DNA reads TGTGCTAGTGGTTTTCTCGGAGACACGATTCCACAGGGGGCGAGGTCGAACTATGGCTACACCTTC. This translates into CASGFLGDTIPQGARSNYGYTF.

The chain is built from TRBV29-1 and TRBJ2-5; D not resolved. Germline V gene data show CDR1 as SQVTM and CDR2 as ANQGSEA. This CDR3 has 13 amino acids. The ends were cut back, 3 bases at V and 0 bases at J, with 8 bases in the middle. CDR3 region: CSVDPTNQETQYF. CDR3 nucleotide sequence: TGCAGCGTTGATCCGACCAACCAAGAGACCCAGTACTTC.

The CDR3 nucleotides read TGCGCCAGCAGCTTCAACTTCATTACAGATACGCAGTATTTT. Translated, it gives CASSFNFITDTQYF. The chain has TRBV5-1 and TRBJ2-3; D not certain. The CDR3 consists of 14 residues. The germline V and J ends were trimmed by 2 bases and 3 bases, with 10 bases remaining between them. Per the germline V gene, CDR1 is SGHRS and CDR2 is YFSETQ.

The chain is built from TRBV21-1 and TRBJ2-1; the D segment call TRBD1 is taken from the table without a DNA check. TRBV21-1 represents a pseudogene. The CDR3 has 15 amino acids. For the CDR3, the DNA is TGTGCCAGCAGTTCCGGGACAGGGCACCATAATGAGCAGTTCTTC. Encoded protein: CASSSGTGHHNEQFF.

This clone occurred once. This sequence joins TRBV7-9 and TRBJ2-1, with 13 bases lining up with TRBD2. The trim removed 5 bases at V and 6 bases at J, leaving 7 bases unmatched. This CDR3 contains 16 residues. Germline CDR1 SEHNR, CDR2 FQNEAQ (reference sequence). The CDR3 bases are TGTGCCAGCAGCCCCCGACTAGCGGGAGGACCCAATGAGCAGTTCTTC. Translated, it gives CASSPRLAGGPNEQFF.